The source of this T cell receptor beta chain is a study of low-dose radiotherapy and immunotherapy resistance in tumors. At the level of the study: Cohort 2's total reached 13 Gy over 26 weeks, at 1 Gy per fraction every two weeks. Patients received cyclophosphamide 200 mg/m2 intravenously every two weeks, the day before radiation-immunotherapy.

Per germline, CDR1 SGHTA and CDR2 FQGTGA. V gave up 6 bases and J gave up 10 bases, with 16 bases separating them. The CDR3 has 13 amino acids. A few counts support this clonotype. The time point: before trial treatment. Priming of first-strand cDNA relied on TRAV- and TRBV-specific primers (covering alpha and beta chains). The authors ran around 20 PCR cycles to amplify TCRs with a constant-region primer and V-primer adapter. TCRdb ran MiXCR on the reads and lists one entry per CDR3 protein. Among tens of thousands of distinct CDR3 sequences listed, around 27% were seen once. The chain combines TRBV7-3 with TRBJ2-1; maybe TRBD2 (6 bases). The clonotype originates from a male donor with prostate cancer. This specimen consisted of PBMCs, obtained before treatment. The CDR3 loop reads CASSPGTSGEQFF. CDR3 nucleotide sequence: TGTGCCAGCAGTCCCGGGACTTCAGGGGAGCAGTTCTTC.